This T cell receptor beta chain was retrieved from a study of shared clonotypes between healthy human individuals. Of note for this clone: Its matching antigen is unknown.

Notes on the study in general: In contrast to clonotypes shared by all four donors, non-shared clonotypes had lower generation probabilities. Shared across a few donors were around 5% of the naive CD4 clonotypes.

Sequencing used immunoSEQ multiplex PCR; TCRdb keeps in-frame clones, though not all of them. This table holds about 980,000 clones, less than 85% found once. CDR1 and CDR2 (germline): MGHRA, YSYEKL. The CDR3 spans 15 residues. The ends were cut back, 0 bases at V and 5 bases at J, with 14 bases in the middle. Negatively enriched CD4+ T cells were divided by CD45RA into naive and memory. The chain couples TRBV4-1 to TRBJ2-7, with D possibly being TRBD1 (5 bases). The receptor was isolated from a man in his late teens or twenties in good health. Sequenced material: memory CD4+ T cells sorted from blood. Described subset: CD45RA-negative fraction. CDR3 region: CASSQEGLLFHEQYF. The CDR3 region has the DNA TGCGCCAGCAGCCAAGAGGGGCTTTTGTTCCACGAGCAGTACTTC.